This entry features one T cell receptor beta chain sequence. Its antigen remains unknown. The data belong to a study of OX40 agonist ivuxolimab in advanced cancers. Study in general: The eligibility criteria allowed prior anti-PD-1, anti-PD-L1 or anti-CTLA-4 therapy, and 30% to 40% had some. Whole-study results and caveats: More expanded clones were seen, on average, in CD8+ T cells than in CD4+. Clonal expansion was seen in CD4+ and CD8+ blood T cells by week 6 at 0.1 to 3.0 mg/kg.

TCRdb's table, derived via immunoSEQ multiplex PCR, lists solely in-frame clones and lacks some. The table lists about 31,000 clones, 87% of them singletons, with about 30% in the top ten. The CDR3 length is 14 residues. V trimming: 4 bases; J trimming: 5 bases; junction bases outside the gene matches: 7. CDR1 is SGHRS, CDR2 YFSETQ, per germline. Sampling times: baseline, cycle 4 day 1, cycle 7 day 1. The chain joins TRBV5-1 to TRBJ2-7; TRBD1 matches 9 bases. This material consisted of CD4+ or CD8+ T cells sorted from blood, taken in a trial of the OX40 agonist ivuxolimab. This clonotype was obtained from an adult with an advanced solid tumor such as melanoma, head and neck, liver or kidney cancer. CDR3 amino acids: CASSNGQGPDEQYF. Written as DNA, the CDR3 is TGCGCCAGCAGCAACGGACAGGGGCCCGACGAGCAGTACTTC.